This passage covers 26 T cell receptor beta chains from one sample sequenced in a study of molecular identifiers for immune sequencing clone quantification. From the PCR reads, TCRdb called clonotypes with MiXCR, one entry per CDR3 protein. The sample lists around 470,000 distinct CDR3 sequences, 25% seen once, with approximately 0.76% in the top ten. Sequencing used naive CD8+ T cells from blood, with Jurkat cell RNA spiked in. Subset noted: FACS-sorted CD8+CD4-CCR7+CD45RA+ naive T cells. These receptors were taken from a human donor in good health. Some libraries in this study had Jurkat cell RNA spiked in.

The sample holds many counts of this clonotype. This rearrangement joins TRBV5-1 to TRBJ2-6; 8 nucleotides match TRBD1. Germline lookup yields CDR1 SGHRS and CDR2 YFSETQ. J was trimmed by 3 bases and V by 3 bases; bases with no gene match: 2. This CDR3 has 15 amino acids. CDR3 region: CASSSRGRGANVLTF. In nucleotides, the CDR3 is TGCGCCAGCAGCTCCAGGGGGCGTGGGGCCAACGTCCTGACTTTC.

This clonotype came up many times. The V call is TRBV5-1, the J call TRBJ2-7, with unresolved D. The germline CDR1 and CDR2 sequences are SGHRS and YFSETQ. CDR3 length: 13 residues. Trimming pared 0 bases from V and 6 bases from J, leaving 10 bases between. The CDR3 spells CASSLGRVTEQYF. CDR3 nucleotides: TGCGCCAGCAGCTTGGGCAGAGTTACCGAGCAGTACTTC.

CDR3 loop: CASSGTGDSPLHF. DNA of the CDR3: TGTGCCAGCAGCGGGACAGGGGATTCACCCCTCCACTTT. V and J are TRBV7-9 and TRBJ1-6, with 10 bases matching TRBD1. The trim removed 5 bases at V and 8 bases at J, leaving 0 bases unmatched. Germline V gene sequence: CDR1 SEHNR, CDR2 FQNEAQ (reference sequence). CDR3 length: 13 amino acids.

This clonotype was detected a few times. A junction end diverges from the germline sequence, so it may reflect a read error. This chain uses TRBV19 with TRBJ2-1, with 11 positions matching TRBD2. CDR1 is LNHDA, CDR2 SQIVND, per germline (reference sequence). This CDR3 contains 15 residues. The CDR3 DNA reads TGTGCCAGTAGTATCTCTAGCGGGGGGTACATTGAGCAGTTCTTC. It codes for CASSISSGGYIEQFF.

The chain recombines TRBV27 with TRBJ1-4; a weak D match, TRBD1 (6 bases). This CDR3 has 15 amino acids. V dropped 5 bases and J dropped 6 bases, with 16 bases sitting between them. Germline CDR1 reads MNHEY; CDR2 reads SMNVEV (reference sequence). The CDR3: CASSPWTVPYEKLFF. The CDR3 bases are TGTGCCAGCAGTCCATGGACAGTCCCTTATGAAAAACTGTTTTTT.

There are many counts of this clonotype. CDR3 in amino acids: CASSPLPVTGTGHEQYF. CDR3 nucleotide sequence: TGTGCCAGCAGTCCCCTTCCCGTCACCGGGACAGGGCACGAGCAGTACTTC. This chain connects TRBV28 to TRBJ2-7; 9 nucleotides align to TRBD1. The V and J ends lost 5 bases and 5 bases, in that order; junction bases with no gene match: 16. The CDR3 covers 17 residues. Per the germline V gene, CDR1 is MDHEN and CDR2 is SYDVKM.

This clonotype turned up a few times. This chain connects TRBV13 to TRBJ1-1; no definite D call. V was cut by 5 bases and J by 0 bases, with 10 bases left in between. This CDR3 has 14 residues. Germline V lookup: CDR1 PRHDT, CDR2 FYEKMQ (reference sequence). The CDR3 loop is CASSLPDLNTEAFF. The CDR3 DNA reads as TGTGCCAGCAGCCTCCCGGACCTGAACACTGAAGCTTTCTTT.

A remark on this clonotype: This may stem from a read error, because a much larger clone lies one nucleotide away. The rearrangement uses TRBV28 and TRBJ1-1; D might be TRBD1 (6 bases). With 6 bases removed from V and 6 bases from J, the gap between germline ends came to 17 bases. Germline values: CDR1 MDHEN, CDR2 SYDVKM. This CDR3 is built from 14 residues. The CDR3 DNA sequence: TGTGCCAGCAGCCTTAGTGGCAGGGGAGCTGAAGCTTTCTTT. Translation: CASSLSGRGAEAFF.

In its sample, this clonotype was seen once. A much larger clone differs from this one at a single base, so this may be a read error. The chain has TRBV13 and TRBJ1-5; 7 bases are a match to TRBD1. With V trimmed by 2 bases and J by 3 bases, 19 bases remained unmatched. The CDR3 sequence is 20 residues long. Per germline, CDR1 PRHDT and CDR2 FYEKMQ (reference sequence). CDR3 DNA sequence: TGTGCCAGCAGCTTATCGGCCGGGACAGAGAGATGGACGGCCAATCAGCCCCAGCATTTT. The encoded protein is CASSLSAGTERWTANQPQHF.

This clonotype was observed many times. The chain's CDR3 is CASSLVTATSYEQYF. DNA of the CDR3: TGTGCCAGCAGCTTAGTAACCGCGACCTCCTACGAGCAGTACTTC. The chain is built from TRBV7-9 and TRBJ2-7; no clear D. V was clipped by 1 base and J by 0 bases, with 10 bases between them. Germline CDR1 SEHNR, CDR2 FQNEAQ (reference sequence). There are 15 residues in the CDR3.

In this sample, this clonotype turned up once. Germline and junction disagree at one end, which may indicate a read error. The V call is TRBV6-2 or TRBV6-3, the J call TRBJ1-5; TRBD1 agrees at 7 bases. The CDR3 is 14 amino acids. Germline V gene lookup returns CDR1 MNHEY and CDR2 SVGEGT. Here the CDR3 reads CAGRHRGSNQPQHF. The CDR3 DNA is TGTGCCGGCAGGCACAGGGGAAGCAATCAGCCCCAGCATTTT.

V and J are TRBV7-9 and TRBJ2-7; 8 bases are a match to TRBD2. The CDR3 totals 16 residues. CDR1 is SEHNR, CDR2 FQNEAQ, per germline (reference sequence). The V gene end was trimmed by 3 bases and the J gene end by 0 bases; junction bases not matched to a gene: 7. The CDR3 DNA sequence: TGTGCCAGCAGCTTGGGTAGCGGGGTTACCTCCTACGAGCAGTACTTC. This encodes CASSLGSGVTSYEQYF.

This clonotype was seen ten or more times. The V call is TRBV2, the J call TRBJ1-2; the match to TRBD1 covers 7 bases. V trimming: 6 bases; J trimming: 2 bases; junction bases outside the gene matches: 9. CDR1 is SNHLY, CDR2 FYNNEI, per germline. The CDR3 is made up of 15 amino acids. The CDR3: CASREGQLVNYGYTF. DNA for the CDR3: TGTGCCAGCAGGGAGGGACAGTTAGTAAACTATGGCTACACCTTC.

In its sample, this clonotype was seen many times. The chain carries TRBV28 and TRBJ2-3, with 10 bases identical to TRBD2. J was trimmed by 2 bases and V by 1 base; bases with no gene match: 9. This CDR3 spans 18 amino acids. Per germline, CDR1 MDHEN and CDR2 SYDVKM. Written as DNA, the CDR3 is TGTGCCAGCAGTTTATCCTTGACCGGACTAGCGGACACAGATACGCAGTATTTT. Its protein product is CASSLSLTGLADTDTQYF.

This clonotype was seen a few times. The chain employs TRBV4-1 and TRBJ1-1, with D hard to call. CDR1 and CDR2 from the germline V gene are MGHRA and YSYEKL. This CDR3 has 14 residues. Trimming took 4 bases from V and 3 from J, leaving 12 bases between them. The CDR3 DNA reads TGCGCCAGCAGCCGTGTGGGTGGGGACACTGAAGCTTTCTTT. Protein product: CASSRVGGDTEAFF.

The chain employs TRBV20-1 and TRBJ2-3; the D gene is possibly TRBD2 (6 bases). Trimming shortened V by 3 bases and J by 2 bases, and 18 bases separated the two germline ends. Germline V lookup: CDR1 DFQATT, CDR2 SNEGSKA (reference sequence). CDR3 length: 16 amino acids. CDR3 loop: CSARSGGAQFTDTQYF. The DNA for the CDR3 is TGCAGTGCTAGGAGTGGAGGGGCGCAATTCACAGATACGCAGTATTTT.

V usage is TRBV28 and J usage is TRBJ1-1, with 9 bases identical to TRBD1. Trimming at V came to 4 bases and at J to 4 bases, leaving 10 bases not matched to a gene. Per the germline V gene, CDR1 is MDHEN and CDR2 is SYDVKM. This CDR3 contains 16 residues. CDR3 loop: CASSSRNRGHRTEAFF. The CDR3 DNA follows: TGTGCCAGCAGTTCCCGCAACAGGGGGCATCGCACTGAAGCTTTCTTT.

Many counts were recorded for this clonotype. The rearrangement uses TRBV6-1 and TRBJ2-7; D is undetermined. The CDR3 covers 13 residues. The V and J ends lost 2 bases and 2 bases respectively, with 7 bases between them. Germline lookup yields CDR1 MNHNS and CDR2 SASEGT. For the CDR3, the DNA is TGTGCCAGCAGTGAAAGCTTAACCTACGAGCAGTACTTC. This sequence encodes CASSESLTYEQYF.

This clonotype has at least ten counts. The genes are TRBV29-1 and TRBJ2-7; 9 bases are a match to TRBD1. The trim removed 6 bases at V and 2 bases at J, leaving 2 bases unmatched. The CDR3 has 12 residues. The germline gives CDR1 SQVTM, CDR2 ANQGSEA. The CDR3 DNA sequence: TGCAGCGTGGGGACAGGGCCCTACGAGCAGTACTTC. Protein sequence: CSVGTGPYEQYF.

Here the CDR3 reads CSVPHSTSTCEQYF. The CDR3 nucleotides read TGCAGTGTCCCACACTCGACTAGCACCTGCGAGCAGTACTTC. The rearrangement joins TRBV20-1 to TRBJ2-7, with 7 positions matching TRBD2. The germline V gene has CDR1 DFQATT and CDR2 SNEGSKA (reference sequence). This CDR3 is built from 14 residues. With 7 bases clipped from V and 6 bases from J, the junction kept 15 bases outside the gene matches.

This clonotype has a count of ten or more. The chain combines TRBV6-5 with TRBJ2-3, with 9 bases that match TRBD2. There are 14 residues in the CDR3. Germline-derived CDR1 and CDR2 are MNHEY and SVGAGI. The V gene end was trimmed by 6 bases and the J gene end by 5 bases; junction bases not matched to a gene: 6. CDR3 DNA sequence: TGTGCCAGCAGATTGACTAGCGGAGTAGATACGCAGTATTTT. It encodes CASRLTSGVDTQYF.

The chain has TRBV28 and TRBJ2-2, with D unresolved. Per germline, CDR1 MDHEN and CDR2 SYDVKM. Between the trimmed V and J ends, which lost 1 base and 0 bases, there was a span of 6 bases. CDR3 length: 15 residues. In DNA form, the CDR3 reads TGTGCCAGCAGTTTATTTAGAGCGAACACCGGGGAGCTGTTTTTT. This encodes CASSLFRANTGELFF.

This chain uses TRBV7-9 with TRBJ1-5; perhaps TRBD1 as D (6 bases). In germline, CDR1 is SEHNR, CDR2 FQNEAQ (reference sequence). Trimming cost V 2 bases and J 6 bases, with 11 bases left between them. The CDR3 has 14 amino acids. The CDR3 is CASSLMGGGQPQHF. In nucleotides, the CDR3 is TGTGCCAGCAGCTTAATGGGAGGGGGTCAGCCCCAGCATTTT.

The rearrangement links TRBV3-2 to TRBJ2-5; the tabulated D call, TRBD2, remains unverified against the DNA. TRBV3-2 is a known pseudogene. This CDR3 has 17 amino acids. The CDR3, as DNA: TGTGCCAGCAGCCAAGATCAGCTAACGGGGGGGCTCGAGACCCAGTACTTC. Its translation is CASSQDQLTGGLETQYF.

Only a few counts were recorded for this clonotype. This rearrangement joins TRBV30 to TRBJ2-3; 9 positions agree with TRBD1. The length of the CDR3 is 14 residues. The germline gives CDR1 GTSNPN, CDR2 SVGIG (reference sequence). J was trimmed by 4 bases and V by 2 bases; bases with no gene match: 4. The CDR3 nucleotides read TGTGCCTGGAGTCCGGGACAGGGTTCAGATACGCAGTATTTT. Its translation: CAWSPGQGSDTQYF.

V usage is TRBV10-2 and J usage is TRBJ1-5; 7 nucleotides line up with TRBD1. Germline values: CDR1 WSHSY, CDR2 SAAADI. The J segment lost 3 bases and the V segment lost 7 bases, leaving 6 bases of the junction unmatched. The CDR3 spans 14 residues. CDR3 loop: CASNTGQSNQPQHF. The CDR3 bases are TGCGCCAGCAATACGGGACAGTCCAATCAGCCCCAGCATTTT.